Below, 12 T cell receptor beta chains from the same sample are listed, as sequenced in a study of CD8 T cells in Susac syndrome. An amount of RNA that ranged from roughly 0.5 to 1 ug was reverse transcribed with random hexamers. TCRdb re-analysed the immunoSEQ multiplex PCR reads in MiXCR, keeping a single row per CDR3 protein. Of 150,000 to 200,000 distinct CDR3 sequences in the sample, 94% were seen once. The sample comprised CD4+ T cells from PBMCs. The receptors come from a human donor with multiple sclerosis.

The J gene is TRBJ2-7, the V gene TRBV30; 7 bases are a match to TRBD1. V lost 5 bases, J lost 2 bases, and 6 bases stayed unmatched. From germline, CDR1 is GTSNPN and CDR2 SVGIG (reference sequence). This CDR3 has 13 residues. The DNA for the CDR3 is TGTGCCTGGGCGTTGACAGGGACCTACGAGCAGTACTTC. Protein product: CAWALTGTYEQYF. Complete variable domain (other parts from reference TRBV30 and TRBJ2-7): SQTIHQWPATLVQPVGSPLSLECTVEGTSNPNLYWYRQAAGRGLQLLFYSVGIGQISSEVPQNLSASRPQDRQFILSSKKLLLSDSGFYLCAWALTGTYEQYFGPGTRLTVT.

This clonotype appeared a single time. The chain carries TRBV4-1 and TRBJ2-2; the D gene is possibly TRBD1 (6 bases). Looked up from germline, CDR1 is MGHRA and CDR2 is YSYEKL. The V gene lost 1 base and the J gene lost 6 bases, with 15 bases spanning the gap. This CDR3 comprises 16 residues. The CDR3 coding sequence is TGCGCCAGCAGCCAAGGCTCAGGACAGTCCCCCGGGGAGCTGTTTTTT. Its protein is CASSQGSGQSPGELFF.

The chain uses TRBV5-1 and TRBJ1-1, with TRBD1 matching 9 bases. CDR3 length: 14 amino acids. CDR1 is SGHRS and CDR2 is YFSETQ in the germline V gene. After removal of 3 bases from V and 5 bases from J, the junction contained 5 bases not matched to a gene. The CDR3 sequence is CASSSQGAWTEAFF. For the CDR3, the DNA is TGCGCCAGCAGCTCACAGGGGGCTTGGACTGAAGCTTTCTTT.

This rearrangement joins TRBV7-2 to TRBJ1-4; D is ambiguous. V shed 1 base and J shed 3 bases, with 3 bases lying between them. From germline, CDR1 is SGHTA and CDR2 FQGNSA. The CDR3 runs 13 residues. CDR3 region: CASSLEANEKLFF. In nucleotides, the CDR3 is TGTGCCAGCAGCTTAGAGGCTAATGAAAAACTGTTTTTT.

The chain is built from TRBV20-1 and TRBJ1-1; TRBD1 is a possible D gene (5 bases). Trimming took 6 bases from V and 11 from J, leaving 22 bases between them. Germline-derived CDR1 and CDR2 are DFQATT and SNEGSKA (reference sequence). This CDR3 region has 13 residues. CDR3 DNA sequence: TGCAGTGCCCCCAGTGACAGCCCTGAGAGGGCTTTCTTT. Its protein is CSAPSDSPERAFF.

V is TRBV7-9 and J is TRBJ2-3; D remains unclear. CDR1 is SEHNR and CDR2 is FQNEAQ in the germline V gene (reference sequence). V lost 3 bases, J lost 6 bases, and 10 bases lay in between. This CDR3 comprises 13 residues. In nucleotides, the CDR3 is TGTGCCAGCAGCTTGGGATCCTCGGATACGCAGTATTTT. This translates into CASSLGSSDTQYF.

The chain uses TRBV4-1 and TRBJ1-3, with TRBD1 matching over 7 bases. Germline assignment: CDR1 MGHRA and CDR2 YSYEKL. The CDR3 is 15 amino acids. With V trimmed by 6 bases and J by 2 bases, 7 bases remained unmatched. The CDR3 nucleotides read TGCGCCAGCAGACGCCAACAGGGGCCTGGAAACACCATATATTTT. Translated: CASRRQQGPGNTIYF.

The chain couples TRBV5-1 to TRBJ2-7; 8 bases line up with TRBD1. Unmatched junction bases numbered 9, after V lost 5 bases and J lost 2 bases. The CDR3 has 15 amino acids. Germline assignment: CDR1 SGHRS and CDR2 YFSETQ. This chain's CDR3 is CASSSHGTGPYEQYF. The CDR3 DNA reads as TGCGCCAGCAGTTCCCACGGGACAGGACCCTACGAGCAGTACTTC.

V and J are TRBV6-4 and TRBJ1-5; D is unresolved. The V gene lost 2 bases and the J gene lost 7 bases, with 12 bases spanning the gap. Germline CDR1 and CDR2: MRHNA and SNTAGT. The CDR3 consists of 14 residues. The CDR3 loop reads CASSDVIGNQPQHF. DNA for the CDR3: TGTGCCAGCAGTGACGTGATAGGGAACCAGCCCCAGCATTTT.

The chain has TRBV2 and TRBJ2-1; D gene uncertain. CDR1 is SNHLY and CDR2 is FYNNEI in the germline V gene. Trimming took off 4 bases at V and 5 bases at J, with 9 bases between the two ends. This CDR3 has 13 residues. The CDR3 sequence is CASSVTRDNEQFF. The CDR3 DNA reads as TGTGCCAGCAGTGTAACCCGGGACAATGAGCAGTTCTTC.

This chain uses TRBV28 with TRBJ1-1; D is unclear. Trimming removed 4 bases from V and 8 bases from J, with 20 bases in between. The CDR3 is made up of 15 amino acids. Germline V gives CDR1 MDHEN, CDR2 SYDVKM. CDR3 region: CASSSPGSRVGEAFF. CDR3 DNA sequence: TGTGCCAGCAGTTCCCCCGGATCCAGAGTGGGCGAAGCTTTCTTT.

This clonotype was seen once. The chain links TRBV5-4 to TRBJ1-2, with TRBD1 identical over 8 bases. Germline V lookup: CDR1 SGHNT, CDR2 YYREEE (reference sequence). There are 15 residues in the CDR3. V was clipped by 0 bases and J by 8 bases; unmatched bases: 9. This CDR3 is CASSLAISGGGGYTF. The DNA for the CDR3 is TGTGCCAGCAGCTTGGCCATCTCAGGGGGCGGCGGCTACACCTTC. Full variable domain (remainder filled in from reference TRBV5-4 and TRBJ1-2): ETGVTQSPTHLIKTRGQQVTLRCSSQSGHNTVSWYQQALGQGPQFIFQYYREEENGRGNFPPRFSGLQFPNYSSELNVNALELDDSALYLCASSLAISGGGGYTFGSGTRLTVV.